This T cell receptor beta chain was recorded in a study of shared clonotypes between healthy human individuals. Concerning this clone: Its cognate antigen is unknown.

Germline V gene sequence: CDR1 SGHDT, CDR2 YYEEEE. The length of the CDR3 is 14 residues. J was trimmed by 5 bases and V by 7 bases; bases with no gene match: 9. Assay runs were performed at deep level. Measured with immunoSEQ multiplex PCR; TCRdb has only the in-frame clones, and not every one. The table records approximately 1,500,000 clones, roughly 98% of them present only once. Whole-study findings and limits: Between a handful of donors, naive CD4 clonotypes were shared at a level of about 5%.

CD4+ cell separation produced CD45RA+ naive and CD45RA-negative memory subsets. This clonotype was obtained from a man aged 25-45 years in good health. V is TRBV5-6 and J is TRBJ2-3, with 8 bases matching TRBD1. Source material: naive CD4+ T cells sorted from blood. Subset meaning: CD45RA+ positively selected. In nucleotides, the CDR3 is TGTGCCAGCGGAAAAGACAGGGGAAGAGATACGCAGTATTTT. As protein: CASGKDRGRDTQYF.